The rows below give T cell receptor beta chains drawn from one sample of a study of T-cell reconstitution after alpha-beta-depleted transplantation in children. TCRdb re-derived calls from the PCR reads in MiXCR, one entry per CDR3 protein. The repertoire includes about 610,000 distinct CDR3 sequences, about 11% of them detected once, and roughly 3.9% sits in the top ten. The material sequenced was PBMCs from the stem cell graft donor, taken from the stem cell graft. The receptors were gathered from a human donor who donated a stem cell graft to a child with acute myeloid leukemia. Each CDR3 is given with its conserved first and last residue. The order of the fields is J gene, D gene, clone size, V gene, CDR3 protein, CDR3 DNA. A D gene is named only where the DNA matches it firmly. Part of the rows lack a size; the others show once, few, many or a class for expanded clones.

>TRBJ2-7|TRBD2|.|TRBV5-5
CASSPSLAGGRGYEQYF
TGTGCCAGCAGTCCAAGTTTAGCGGGAGGTAGGGGATACGAGCAGTACTTC
>TRBJ2-3|.|few|TRBV7-3
CASSLSKLADRDTQYF
TGTGCCAGCAGCTTATCAAAATTAGCGGACAGAGATACGCAGTATTTT
>TRBJ2-7|.|few|TRBV29-1
CSVERPGHGDEQYF
TGCAGCGTTGAAAGGCCAGGGCATGGAGACGAGCAGTACTTC
>TRBJ2-1|TRBD2|many|TRBV7-3
CASSSFVPTGTRHNEQFF
TGTGCCAGCAGCTCCTTCGTCCCTACCGGGACTAGACACAATGAGCAGTTCTTC
>TRBJ1-1|.|many|TRBV6-2/TRBV6-3
CASITTEPANTEAFF
TGTGCCAGCATAACCACGGAACCAGCGAACACTGAAGCTTTCTTT
>TRBJ2-3|TRBD2|.|TRBV7-3
CASSLTAASGFTSTDTQYF
TGTGCCAGCAGCTTAACGGCGGCTAGCGGGTTTACTAGCACAGATACGCAGTATTTT
>TRBJ2-3|TRBD2|few|TRBV11-2
CASSLFPRGAGVADTQYF
TGTGCCAGCAGCTTATTCCCCAGGGGAGCGGGAGTGGCAGATACGCAGTATTTT
>TRBJ2-1|.|.|TRBV5-1
CASSLDLANNEQFF
TGCGCCAGCAGCTTGGATCTAGCGAACAATGAGCAGTTCTTC
>TRBJ2-1|TRBD2|few|TRBV20-1
CSAGRDYDNEQFF
TGCAGTGCTGGCCGGGACTACGACAATGAGCAGTTCTTC
>TRBJ2-7|TRBD2|.|TRBV20-1
CCAREVVSSGRIYEQYF
TGCTGTGCTAGAGAAGTAGTTTCTAGCGGGAGGATTTACGAGCAGTACTTC
>TRBJ1-5|TRBD1|many|TRBV3-1
CASSQYRGQGQPQHF
TGTGCCAGCAGCCAATACAGGGGGCAGGGTCAGCCCCAGCATTTT
>TRBJ2-2|TRBD2|.|TRBV7-2
CASSPLAVNTGELFF
TGTGCCAGCAGCCCACTAGCGGTTAACACCGGGGAGCTGTTTTTT
>TRBJ2-3|TRBD2|few|TRBV28
CASSPRTSGRAQYF
TGTGCCAGCAGTCCCCGGACTAGCGGGAGAGCGCAGTATTTT
>TRBJ2-7|.|few|TRBV29-1
CSVGRAGGGEQYF
TGCAGCGTTGGGAGGGCAGGGGGAGGCGAGCAGTACTTC
>TRBJ2-7|TRBD2|few|TRBV4-3
CASSQVAGAGHEQYF
TGCGCCAGCAGCCAGGTAGCGGGAGCAGGGCACGAGCAGTACTTC
>TRBJ1-1|.|many|TRBV19
CASRRGQPEAFF
TGTGCCAGTAGGCGAGGTCAGCCTGAAGCTTTCTTT
>TRBJ2-2|.|.|TRBV7-3
CASSLTRVNTGELFF
TGTGCCAGCAGCTTAACTCGGGTTAACACCGGGGAGCTGTTTTTT
>TRBJ2-3|.|few|TRBV2
CASRTSNDYLTDTQYF
TGTGCCAGCAGAACGAGTAACGACTACCTCACAGATACGCAGTATTTT
>TRBJ2-1|TRBD1|once|TRBV6-1
CASSRQGDYNEQFF
TGTGCCAGCTCCCGACAGGGGGACTACAATGAGCAGTTCTTC
>TRBJ1-2|TRBD1|few|TRBV6-5
CASSYSGQGSGGYTF
TGTGCCAGCAGTTACTCGGGACAGGGATCGGGAGGCTACACCTTC
>TRBJ1-5|.|.|TRBV20-1
CSAGTLSNQPQHF
TGCAGTGCCGGGACCCTGAGCAATCAGCCCCAGCATTTT
>TRBJ2-1|TRBD2|many|TRBV27
CASSLARASGRGTYNEQFF
TGTGCCAGCAGTTTAGCCAGAGCTAGCGGGAGGGGCACCTACAATGAGCAGTTCTTC
>TRBJ2-5|.|.|TRBV4-2
CASSQDRGEETQYF
TGTGCCAGCAGCCAAGATCGAGGAGAGGAGACCCAGTACTTC
>TRBJ2-1|.|many|TRBV15
CATSRTGPRADEQFF
TGTGCCACCAGCAGAACCGGGCCCCGGGCGGATGAGCAGTTCTTC
>TRBJ1-5|.|few|TRBV7-2
CASSLSGGGQPQHF
TGTGCCAGCAGCTTATCCGGGGGAGGTCAGCCCCAGCATTTT
>TRBJ1-2|.|many|TRBV5-1
CASSSIDRWKGRYTF
TGCGCCAGCAGTTCAATTGACAGGTGGAAGGGACGCTACACCTTC
>TRBJ2-1|.|many|TRBV9
CASSVDLRAGEQFF
TGTGCCAGCAGCGTAGACCTCCGGGCGGGTGAGCAGTTCTTC
>TRBJ1-4|TRBD1|few|TRBV18
CASSPGTATNEKLFF
TGTGCCAGCTCCCCTGGGACAGCAACTAATGAAAAACTGTTTTTT
>TRBJ2-7|.|.|TRBV12-3/TRBV12-4
CASTRQGRTYEQYF
TGTGCCAGCACCCGGCAGGGGAGGACCTACGAGCAGTACTTC
>TRBJ2-4|TRBD1|few|TRBV28
CASRRMGQKNIQYF
TGTGCCAGCAGAAGAATGGGACAGAAAAACATTCAGTACTTC
>TRBJ2-7|.|.|TRBV12-3/TRBV12-4
CASSRDGAQGEQYF
TGTGCCAGCAGTCGGGACGGGGCTCAGGGGGAGCAGTACTTC
>TRBJ2-1|TRBD2|many|TRBV4-2
CASSPLLDSGSSYNEQFF
TGTGCCAGCAGCCCCCTGTTAGACAGCGGGAGCTCCTACAATGAGCAGTTCTTC
>TRBJ1-1|.|few|TRBV28
CASSPRRLTEAFF
TGTGCCAGCAGCCCAAGGCGACTCACTGAAGCTTTCTTT